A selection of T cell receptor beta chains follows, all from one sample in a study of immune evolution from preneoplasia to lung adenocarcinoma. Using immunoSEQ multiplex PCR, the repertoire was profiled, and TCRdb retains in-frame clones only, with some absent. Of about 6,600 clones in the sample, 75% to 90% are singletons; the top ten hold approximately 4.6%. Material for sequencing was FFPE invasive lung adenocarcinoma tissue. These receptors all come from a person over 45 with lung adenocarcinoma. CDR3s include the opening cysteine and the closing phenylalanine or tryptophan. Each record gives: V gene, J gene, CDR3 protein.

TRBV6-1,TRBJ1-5,CASRLAEPQHF
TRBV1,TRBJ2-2,CTSSPDSTGELFF
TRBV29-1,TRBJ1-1,CSVDVRATEAFF
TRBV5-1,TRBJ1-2,CASSIGSSGYTF
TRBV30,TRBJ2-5,CAWSQPQETQYF
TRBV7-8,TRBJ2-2,CASSKRQGATGELFF
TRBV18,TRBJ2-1,CASSLTIAGGPYNEQFF
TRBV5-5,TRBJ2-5,CASSARVARETQYF
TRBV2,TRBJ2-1,CASSSSGEQFF
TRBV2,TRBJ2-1,CASRETSGRRNEQFF
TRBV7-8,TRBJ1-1,CASSLSRTGLPEAFF
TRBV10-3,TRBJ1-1,CAINPTGSGNTEAFF
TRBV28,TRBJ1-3,CASREGDFSGNTIYF
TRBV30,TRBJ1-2,CAWSWRQITYVGYTF
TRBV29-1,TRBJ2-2,CSVMRSAGELFF
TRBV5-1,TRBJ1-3,CASSFSGDSGNTIYF
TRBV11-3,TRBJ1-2,CASSLRVPTNYGYTF
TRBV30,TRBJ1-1,CAWRWGRANPEAFF
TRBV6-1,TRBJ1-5,CASSPHSNQPQHF
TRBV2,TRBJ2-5,CASSASWGETQYF
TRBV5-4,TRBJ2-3,CASSFPLGQGNADTQYF
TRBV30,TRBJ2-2,CAWMGLAGTGELFF
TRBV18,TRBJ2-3,CASSAEPVRPDTQYF
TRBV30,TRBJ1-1,CAWRFTGGWTEAFF
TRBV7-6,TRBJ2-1,CASSLAGTATYNEQFF
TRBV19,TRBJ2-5,CASSYPGTGKETQYF
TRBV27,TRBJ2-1,CASSPGGFYNEQFF
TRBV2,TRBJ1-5,CASSSGVIEPQHF
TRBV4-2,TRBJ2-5,CASSQDRGNRETQYF
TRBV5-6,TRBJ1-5,CASSLYVGSGQPQHF
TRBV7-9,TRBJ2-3,CASSWWGEAQDTQYF
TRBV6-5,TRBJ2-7,CASSYSGTADYEQYF
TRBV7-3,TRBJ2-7,CASSLGPGLPYEQYF
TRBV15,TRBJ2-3,CATSPGLAPDTQYF
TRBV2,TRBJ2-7,CASSEPIRYEQYF
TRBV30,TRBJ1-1,CALTGGSIQSAEAFF
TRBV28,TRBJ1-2,CASSLQSGDGYTF
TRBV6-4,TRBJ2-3,CASSDSTGETDTQYF
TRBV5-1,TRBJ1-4,CASSLTSGGGNEKLFF
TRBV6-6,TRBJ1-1,CASSPGQTGARTEAFF
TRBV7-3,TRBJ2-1,CASSPGTGSNEQFF
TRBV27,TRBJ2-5,CASRKTSGRARGETQYF
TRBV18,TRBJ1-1,CASSPNSQGTEAFF
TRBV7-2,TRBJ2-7,CASSSGTGGVLWYEQYF
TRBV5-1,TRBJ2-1,CASSPGTSGSEQFF
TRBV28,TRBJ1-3,CASNQDSGNTIYF
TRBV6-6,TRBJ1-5,CASSSGNQPQHF
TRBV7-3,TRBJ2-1,CASSLGPSSYNEQFF
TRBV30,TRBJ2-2,CACRDRDANTGELFF
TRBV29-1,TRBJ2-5,CSVGLAGGVTQYF
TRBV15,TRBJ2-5,CATSILDRGKWETQYF
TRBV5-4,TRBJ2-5,CASSLWGEQETQYF
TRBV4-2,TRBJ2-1,CASNPGTLGGNEQFF
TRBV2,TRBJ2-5,CASSDQGWETQYF
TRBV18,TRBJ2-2,CASSRIQGPNTGELFF